What follows are 25 T cell receptor beta chains derived from one specimen sequenced in a study of cytomegalovirus exposure and HLA in healthy donors. PCR primers comprised 60 Vbeta and 13 Jbeta primers. Method: immunoSEQ multiplex PCR; TCRdb's copy keeps in-frame clones and lacks some. The sample carries 100,000 to 150,000 clones, 83% recorded once. Sequenced material: PBMCs. The receptors were sampled from a woman in her 40s in good health and CMV-seropositive.

This chain uses TRBV14 with TRBJ1-1; 12 nucleotides align to TRBD1. Germline CDR1 SGHDN, CDR2 FVKESK. The CDR3 is 16 residues long. Losses at the gene ends were 4 bases for V and 1 base for J; bases not matched to a gene: 4. Here the CDR3 DNA reads TGTGCCAGCAGCCCCCTGGGACAGGGGGCGAACACTGAAGCTTTCTTT. Translated: CASSPLGQGANTEAFF.

The chain uses TRBV19 and TRBJ1-2; 9 bases match TRBD1. This CDR3 has 15 residues. J lost 8 bases, V lost 5 bases, and 12 bases had no gene match. Germline loops: CDR1 LNHDA, CDR2 SQIVND (reference sequence). For the CDR3, the DNA is TGTGCCAGTAGTCTACGGGGACAGGGTGGTGAGGGCTACACCTTC. Translated, it gives CASSLRGQGGEGYTF. Full variable domain (missing parts from reference TRBV19 and TRBJ1-2): DGGITQSPKYLFRKEGQNVTLSCEQNLNHDAMYWYRQDPGQGLRLIYYSQIVNDFQKGDIAEGYSVSREKKESFPLTVTSAQKNPTAFYLCASSLRGQGGEGYTFGSGTRLTVV.

This clone has a single count. The J gene is TRBJ2-7, the V gene TRBV27; TRBD1 agrees at 7 bases. The length of the CDR3 is 13 residues. The junction had 3 bases not matched to a gene; V was cut back by 3 bases and J by 4 bases. Germline V CDR1 and CDR2: MNHEY, SMNVEV (reference sequence). The CDR3 nucleotides are TGTGCCAGCAGTTTGAGGACAGGTTACGAGCAGTACTTC. Amino acid sequence: CASSLRTGYEQYF.

V gene TRBV6-5 combines with J gene TRBJ2-3; TRBD2 aligns across 10 bases. V dropped 6 bases and J dropped 3; count of bases not matched to a gene: 6. The germline gives CDR1 MNHEY, CDR2 SVGAGI. This CDR3 contains 15 residues. CDR3 nucleotide sequence: TGTGCCAGCAGCAGCGGGAGGGCCCGGACAGATACGCAGTATTTT. It is translated as CASSSGRARTDTQYF.

The CDR3 region is CASSQEPTTGGSGNTIYF. The CDR3 DNA reads TGTGCCAGCAGCCAAGAACCCACTACAGGGGGCTCTGGAAACACCATATATTTT. V is TRBV14 and J is TRBJ1-3, with TRBD1 matching 8 bases. CDR1 SGHDN and CDR2 FVKESK come from the germline V gene. The CDR3 is 18 residues long. V trimming: 0 bases; J trimming: 0 bases; junction bases outside the gene matches: 7.

The chain joins TRBV7-9 to TRBJ2-5; the match to TRBD1 covers 11 bases. With 5 bases clipped from V and 9 bases from J, the junction kept 8 bases outside the gene matches. Germline CDR1 is SEHNR and CDR2 is FQNEAQ (reference sequence). The length of the CDR3 is 14 residues. Written as DNA, the CDR3 is TGTGCCAGCAGCCCTACCGGGACAGGGGGAGCCCAGTACTTC. This translates into CASSPTGTGGAQYF. Combining the CDR3 with reference TRBV7-9 and TRBJ2-5 gives the whole variable domain DTGVSQNPRHKITKRGQNVTFRCDPISEHNRLYWYRQTLGQGPEFLTYFQNEAQLEKSRLLSDRFSAERPKGSFSTLEIQRTEQGDSAMYLCASSPTGTGGAQYFGPGTRLLVL.

V gene TRBV19 combines with J gene TRBJ1-2; TRBD1 might be the D (6 bases). The CDR3 covers 13 residues. Germline V gene sequence: CDR1 LNHDA, CDR2 SQIVND (reference sequence). Trimming left V 7 bases short and J 5 bases short, with 14 bases between. As DNA, the CDR3 is TGTGCCAGTAAAAAGGACAGTTCGTATGGCTACACCTTC. Its protein product is CASKKDSSYGYTF.

V is TRBV6-5 and J is TRBJ2-5, with 12 bases identical to TRBD2. CDR1 is MNHEY and CDR2 is SVGAGI in the germline V gene. V shed 6 bases and J 3 bases; nucleotides not matched to a gene: 5. The CDR3 is made up of 15 amino acids. The CDR3 region is CASSRTSGRKETQYF. The CDR3 DNA sequence: TGTGCCAGCAGCAGAACTAGCGGGAGGAAAGAGACCCAGTACTTC.

The chain recombines TRBV5-6 with TRBJ1-2, with D possibly being TRBD1 (5 bases). There are 17 residues in the CDR3. Per germline, CDR1 SGHDT and CDR2 YYEEEE. Trimming left V 2 bases short and J 2 bases short, with 19 bases between. DNA for the CDR3: TGTGCCAGCAGCTTAAGGGTATACAGTCGGGGGAACTATGGCTACACCTTC. This sequence encodes CASSLRVYSRGNYGYTF. The complete variable domain, with remaining parts taken from reference TRBV5-6 and TRBJ1-2, reads DAGVTQSPTHLIKTRGQQVTLRCSPKSGHDTVSWYQQALGQGPQFIFQYYEEEERQRGNFPDRFSGHQFPNYSSELNVNALLLGDSALYLCASSLRVYSRGNYGYTFGSGTRLTVV.

This chain uses TRBV6-5 with TRBJ1-1; D not certain. The germline V gene has CDR1 MNHEY and CDR2 SVGAGI. This CDR3 has 13 residues. V lost 4 bases and J 2 bases, leaving 8 bases between the germline ends. As DNA, the CDR3 is TGTGCCAGCAGTTCGGGAGTTAACACTGAAGCTTTCTTT. It encodes CASSSGVNTEAFF.

The chain has TRBV4-3 and TRBJ2-7; 7 bases fit TRBD2. J gave up 1 base and V 0 bases, and 6 bases lay outside the gene matches. The germline gives CDR1 LGHNA, CDR2 YSLEER. The CDR3 sequence is 16 residues long. CDR3: CASSQDAASGSYEQYF. As DNA, the CDR3 is TGCGCCAGCAGCCAAGATGCAGCTAGCGGATCCTACGAGCAGTACTTC.

V gene TRBV21-1 combines with J gene TRBJ2-2; TRBD2 is the table's D call, not checked against the DNA. TRBV21-1 represents a pseudogene. The CDR3 spans 14 residues. CDR3 residues: CASLGGGDTGELFF. CDR3 coding DNA: TGTGCCAGCCTGGGGGGGGGCGACACCGGGGAGCTGTTTTTT.

The chain has TRBV30 and TRBJ2-7; D possibly corresponds to TRBD2 (6 bases). The V gene lost 2 bases and the J gene lost 3 bases, with 11 bases spanning the gap. Per germline, CDR1 GTSNPN and CDR2 SVGIG (reference sequence). This CDR3 is 13 amino acids long. CDR3 coding DNA: TGTGCCTGGAGTATGGGACTCATCTACGAGCAGTACTTC. It yields the protein CAWSMGLIYEQYF.

The genes are TRBV6-1 and TRBJ2-5; 8 nucleotides agree with TRBD2. The CDR3 spans 13 residues. Germline V gives CDR1 MNHNS, CDR2 SASEGT. V shed 10 bases, J shed 5 bases, and the junction held 9 bases outside the gene matches. The CDR3 DNA reads TGTGCCATCGGCGGGGGGCTATTGGAGACCCAGTACTTC. Protein: CAIGGGLLETQYF.

The chain links TRBV27 to TRBJ2-3; D might be TRBD1 (7 bases). Trimming cost V 2 bases and J 2 bases, with 20 bases left between them. This CDR3 region has 18 residues. Germline V CDR1 and CDR2: MNHEY, SMNVEV (reference sequence). The chain's CDR3 is CASSLGSGGRGPTDTQYF. The CDR3 nucleotides read TGTGCCAGCAGTTTAGGGTCAGGGGGACGGGGGCCCACAGATACGCAGTATTTT.

This clone came up a few times. The chain employs TRBV18 and TRBJ1-3, with unresolved D. V lost 0 bases to trimming and J lost 3 bases, with 12 bases between them. The CDR3 runs 16 residues. The germline V gene has CDR1 KGHSH and CDR2 LQKENI. DNA of the CDR3: TGTGCCAGCTCACCACCGTCCGGGAGAGGTGGAAACACCATATATTTT. Protein: CASSPPSGRGGNTIYF.

The chain recombines TRBV7-8 with TRBJ2-1; TRBD2 agrees at 9 bases. The V gene end was trimmed by 4 bases and the J gene end by 0 bases; junction bases not matched to a gene: 4. The germline CDR1 and CDR2 sequences are SGHVS and FQNEAQ. The CDR3 sequence is 16 residues long. CDR3 region: CASSSSGASSYNEQFF. The CDR3 DNA follows: TGTGCCAGCAGCTCTAGCGGGGCGAGCTCCTACAATGAGCAGTTCTTC.

The rearrangement uses TRBV5-1 and TRBJ2-3; D is undetermined. V was cut by 6 bases and J by 6 bases, with 14 bases left in between. The CDR3 is made up of 13 amino acids. The germline V gene has CDR1 SGHRS and CDR2 YFSETQ. The DNA of the CDR3 is TGCGCCAGCACCGGTCAGAGGTTGGATACGCAGTATTTT. This codes for CASTGQRLDTQYF.

The CDR3 nucleotides read TGCGCCAGCAGCTTGATACAGGGGGCCTACGAGCAGTACTTC. Translation: CASSLIQGAYEQYF. This chain joins TRBV5-1 and TRBJ2-7; 8 bases are shared with TRBD1. The V gene's germline CDR1 is SGHRS and CDR2 YFSETQ. The junction had 2 bases not matched to a gene; V was cut back by 1 base and J by 2 bases. There are 14 residues in the CDR3.

This clone was recorded only once. The rearrangement links TRBV27 to TRBJ2-1; weak D call: TRBD2 (6 bases). V was shortened by 5 bases and J by 4 bases, with 24 bases between the two germline ends. The length of the CDR3 is 18 residues. Germline loops: CDR1 MNHEY, CDR2 SMNVEV (reference sequence). CDR3 in amino acids: CASSPDQMAGPFYNEQFF. CDR3 sequence (DNA): TGTGCCAGCAGTCCGGACCAGATGGCGGGGCCCTTTTACAATGAGCAGTTCTTC.

This clone occurred once. V gene TRBV10-2 combines with J gene TRBJ1-2; D unclear. Looked up from germline, CDR1 is WSHSY and CDR2 is SAAADI. This CDR3 has 13 residues. Trimming removed 4 bases from V and 0 bases from J, with 6 bases in between. The CDR3 sequence is CASSAGTNYGYTF. The CDR3 nucleotides are TGCGCCAGCAGTGCGGGGACTAACTATGGCTACACCTTC.

The chain joins TRBV5-6 to TRBJ2-7, with 7 bases fitting TRBD2. V lost 0 bases to trimming and J lost 2 bases; unmatched junction nucleotides: 8. This CDR3 comprises 16 residues. Germline V CDR1 and CDR2: SGHDT, YYEEEE. CDR3 in DNA: TGTGCCAGCAGCTTGGCCTTGGCGGGAGTAGCCTACGAGCAGTACTTC. The encoded protein is CASSLALAGVAYEQYF.

The rearrangement joins TRBV29-1 to TRBJ2-3; tentatively, D is TRBD1 (6 bases). V was cut by 6 bases and J by 4 bases, with 17 bases left in between. The CDR3 has 14 amino acids. Germline CDR1 is SQVTM and CDR2 is ANQGSEA. For the CDR3, the DNA is TGCAGCGTCCAAAGGGGGAGTACCGCAGATACGCAGTATTTT. Its translation is CSVQRGSTADTQYF.

The count of this clone is one. The chain carries TRBV4-3 and TRBJ1-5; unclear D gene. The CDR3 totals 15 residues. Trimming removed 0 bases from V and 2 bases from J, with 8 bases in between. In germline, CDR1 is LGHNA, CDR2 YSLEER. The CDR3 protein is CASSQDLAGNQPQHF. The DNA for the CDR3 is TGCGCCAGCAGCCAAGATCTGGCGGGCAATCAGCCCCAGCATTTT.

The sample holds one count of this clone. The V and J genes are TRBV5-3 and TRBJ2-7; TRBD2 matches at 9 bases. TRBV5-3 is sorted into the ORF group, with uncertain function. Losses at the gene ends were 4 bases for V and 0 bases for J; bases not matched to a gene: 5. The CDR3 sequence is 15 residues long. The CDR3 protein is CARSRRLADSYEQYF. The DNA of the CDR3 is TGTGCCAGAAGCCGCCGACTAGCGGACTCCTACGAGCAGTACTTC.